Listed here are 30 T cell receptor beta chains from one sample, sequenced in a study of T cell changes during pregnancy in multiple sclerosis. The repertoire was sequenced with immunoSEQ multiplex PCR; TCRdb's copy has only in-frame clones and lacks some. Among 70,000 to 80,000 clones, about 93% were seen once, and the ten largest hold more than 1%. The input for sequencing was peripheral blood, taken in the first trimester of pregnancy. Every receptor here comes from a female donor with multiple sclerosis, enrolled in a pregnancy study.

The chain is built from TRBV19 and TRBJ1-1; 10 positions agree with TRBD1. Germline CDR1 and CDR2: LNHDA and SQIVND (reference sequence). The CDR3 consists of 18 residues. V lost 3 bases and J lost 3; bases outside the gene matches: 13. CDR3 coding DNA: TGTGCCAGTAGTATCCGCGGGACAGGGGATTTTAGGGACACTGAAGCTTTCTTT. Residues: CASSIRGTGDFRDTEAFF.

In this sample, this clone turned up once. CDR3 nucleotides: TGTGCCAGCAGAACAGGGGTCTGGGGAAAAGAGACCCAGTACTTC. Translating gives CASRTGVWGKETQYF. The chain uses TRBV6-5 and TRBJ2-5; 7 nucleotides agree with TRBD1. Germline V gene data show CDR1 as MNHEY and CDR2 as SVGAGI. The CDR3 runs to 15 residues. The trim removed 6 bases at V and 3 bases at J, leaving 10 bases unmatched.

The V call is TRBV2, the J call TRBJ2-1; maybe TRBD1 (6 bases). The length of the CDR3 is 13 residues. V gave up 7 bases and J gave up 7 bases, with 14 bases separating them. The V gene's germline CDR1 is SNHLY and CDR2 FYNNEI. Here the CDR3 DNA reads TGTGCCAGCACTGGACAAAGGGGGAATGAGCAGTTCTTC. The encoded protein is CASTGQRGNEQFF.

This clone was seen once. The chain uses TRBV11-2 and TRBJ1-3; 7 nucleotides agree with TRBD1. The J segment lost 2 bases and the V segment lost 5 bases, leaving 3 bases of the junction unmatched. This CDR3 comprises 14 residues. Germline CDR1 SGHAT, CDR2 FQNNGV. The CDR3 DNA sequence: TGTGCCAGCAGCGCTGACAGGGCTGGAAACACCATATATTTT. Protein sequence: CASSADRAGNTIYF.

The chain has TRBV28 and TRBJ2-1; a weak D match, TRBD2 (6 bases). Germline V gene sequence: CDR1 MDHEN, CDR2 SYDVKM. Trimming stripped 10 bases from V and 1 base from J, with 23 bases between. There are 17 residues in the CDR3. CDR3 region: CATIIPSSDTSYNEQFF. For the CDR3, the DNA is TGTGCCACCATAATACCATCTAGCGATACATCCTACAATGAGCAGTTCTTC.

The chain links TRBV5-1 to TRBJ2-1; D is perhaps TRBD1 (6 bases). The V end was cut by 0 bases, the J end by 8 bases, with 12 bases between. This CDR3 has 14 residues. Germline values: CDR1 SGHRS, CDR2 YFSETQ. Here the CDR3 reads CASSLGVTGHEQFF. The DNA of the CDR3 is TGCGCCAGCAGCTTGGGGGTAACAGGGCATGAGCAGTTCTTC.

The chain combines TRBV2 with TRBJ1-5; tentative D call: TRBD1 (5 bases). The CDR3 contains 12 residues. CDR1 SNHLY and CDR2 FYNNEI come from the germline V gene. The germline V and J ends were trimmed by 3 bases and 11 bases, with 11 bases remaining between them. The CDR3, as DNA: TGTGCCAGCAGTGAGGGGCCAAATGCCCAGCATTTT. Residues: CASSEGPNAQHF.

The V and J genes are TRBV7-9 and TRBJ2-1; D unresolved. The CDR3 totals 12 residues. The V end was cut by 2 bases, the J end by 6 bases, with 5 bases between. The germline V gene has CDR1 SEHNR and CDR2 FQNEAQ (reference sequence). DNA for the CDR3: TGTGCCAGCAGCTTATTTAGCAATGAGCAGTTCTTC. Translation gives CASSLFSNEQFF.

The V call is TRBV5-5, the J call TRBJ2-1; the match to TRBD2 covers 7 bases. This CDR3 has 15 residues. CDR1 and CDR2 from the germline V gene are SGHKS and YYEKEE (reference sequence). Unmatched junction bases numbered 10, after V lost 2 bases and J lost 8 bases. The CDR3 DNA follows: TGTGCCAGCAGCTTAGGGCCCGGGGCGGGAGATGAGCAGTTCTTC. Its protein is CASSLGPGAGDEQFF. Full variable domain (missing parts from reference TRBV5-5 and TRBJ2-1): DAGVTQSPTHLIKTRGQQVTLRCSPISGHKSVSWYQQVLGQGPQFIFQYYEKEERGRGNFPDRFSARQFPNYSSELNVNALLLGDSALYLCASSLGPGAGDEQFFGPGTRLTVL.

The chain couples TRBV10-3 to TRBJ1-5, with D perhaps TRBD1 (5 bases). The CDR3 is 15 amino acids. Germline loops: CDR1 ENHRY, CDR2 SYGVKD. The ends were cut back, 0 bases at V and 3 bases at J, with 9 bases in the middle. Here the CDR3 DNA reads TGTGCCATCAGTGAGTCCCGACAGATCAATCAGCCCCAGCATTTT. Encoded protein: CAISESRQINQPQHF.

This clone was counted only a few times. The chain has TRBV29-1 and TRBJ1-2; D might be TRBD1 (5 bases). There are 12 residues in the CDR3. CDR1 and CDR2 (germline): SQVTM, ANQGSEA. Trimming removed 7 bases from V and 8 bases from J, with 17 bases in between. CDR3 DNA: TGCAGCGCCCGGGGGGATGTACAGGGCTACACCTTC. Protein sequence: CSARGDVQGYTF.

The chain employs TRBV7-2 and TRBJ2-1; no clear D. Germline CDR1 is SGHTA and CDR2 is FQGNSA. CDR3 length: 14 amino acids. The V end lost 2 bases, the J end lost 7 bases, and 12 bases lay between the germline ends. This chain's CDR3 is CASSLLNSWNEQFF. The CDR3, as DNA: TGTGCCAGCAGCTTATTAAACTCGTGGAATGAGCAGTTCTTC. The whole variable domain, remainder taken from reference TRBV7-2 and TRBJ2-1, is GAGVSQSPSNKVTEKGKDVELRCDPISGHTALYWYRQSLGQGLEFLIYFQGNSAPDKSGLPSDRFSAERTGGSVSTLTIQRTQQEDSAVYLCASSLLNSWNEQFFGPGTRLTVL.

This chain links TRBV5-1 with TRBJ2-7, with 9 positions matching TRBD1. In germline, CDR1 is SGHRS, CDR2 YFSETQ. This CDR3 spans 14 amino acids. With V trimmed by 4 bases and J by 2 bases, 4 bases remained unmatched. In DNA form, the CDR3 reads TGCGCCAGCAGCCGGGACAGGGCTACCTACGAGCAGTACTTC. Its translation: CASSRDRATYEQYF. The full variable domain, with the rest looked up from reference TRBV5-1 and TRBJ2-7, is KAGVTQTPRYLIKTRGQQVTLSCSPISGHRSVSWYQQTPGQGLQFLFEYFSETQRNKGNFPGRFSGRQFSNSRSEMNVSTLELGDSALYLCASSRDRATYEQYFGPGTRLTVT.

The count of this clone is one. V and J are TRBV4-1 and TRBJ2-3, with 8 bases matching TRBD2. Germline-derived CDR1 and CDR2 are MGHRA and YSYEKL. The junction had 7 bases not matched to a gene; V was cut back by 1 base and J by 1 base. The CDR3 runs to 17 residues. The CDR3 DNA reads TGCGCCAGCAGCCAAGGGGGCGGGGGGCATGGCACAGATACGCAGTATTTT. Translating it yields CASSQGGGGHGTDTQYF.

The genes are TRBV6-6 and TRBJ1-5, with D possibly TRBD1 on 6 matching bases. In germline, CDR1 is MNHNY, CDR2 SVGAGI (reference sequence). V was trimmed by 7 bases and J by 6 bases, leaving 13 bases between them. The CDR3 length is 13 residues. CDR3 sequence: CASTGPRGQPQHF. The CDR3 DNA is TGTGCCAGCACCGGCCCCAGGGGTCAGCCCCAGCATTTT.

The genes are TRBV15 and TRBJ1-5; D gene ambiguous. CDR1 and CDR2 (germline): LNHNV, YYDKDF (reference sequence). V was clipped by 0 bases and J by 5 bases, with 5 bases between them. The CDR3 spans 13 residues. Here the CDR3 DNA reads TGTGCCACCAGCAGAGAGTCAGATCAGCCCCAGCATTTT. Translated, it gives CATSRESDQPQHF. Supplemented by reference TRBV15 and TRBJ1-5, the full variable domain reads DAMVIQNPRYQVTQFGKPVTLSCSQTLNHNVMYWYQQKSSQAPKLLFHYYDKDFNNEADTPDNFQSRRPNTSFCFLDIRSPGLGDTAMYLCATSRESDQPQHFGDGTRLSIL.

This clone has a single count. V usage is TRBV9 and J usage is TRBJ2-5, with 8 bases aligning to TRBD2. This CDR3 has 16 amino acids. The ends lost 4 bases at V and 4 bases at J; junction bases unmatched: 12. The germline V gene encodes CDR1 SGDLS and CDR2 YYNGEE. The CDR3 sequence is CASSPYGGTSPETQYF. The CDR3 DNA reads TGTGCCAGCAGCCCTTACGGGGGGACTAGTCCAGAGACCCAGTACTTC.

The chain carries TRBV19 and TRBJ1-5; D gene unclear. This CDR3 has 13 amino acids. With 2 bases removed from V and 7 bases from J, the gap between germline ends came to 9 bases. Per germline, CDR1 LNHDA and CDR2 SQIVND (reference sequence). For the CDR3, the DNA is TGTGCCAGTAGTATAAGTCTAGTGCAGCCCCAGCATTTT. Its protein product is CASSISLVQPQHF.

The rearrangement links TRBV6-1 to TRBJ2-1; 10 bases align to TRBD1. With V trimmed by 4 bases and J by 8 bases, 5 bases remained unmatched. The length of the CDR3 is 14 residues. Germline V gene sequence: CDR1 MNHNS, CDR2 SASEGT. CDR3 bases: TGTGCCAGCAGTGGGGACAGGGGAGGAGATGAGCAGTTCTTC. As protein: CASSGDRGGDEQFF.

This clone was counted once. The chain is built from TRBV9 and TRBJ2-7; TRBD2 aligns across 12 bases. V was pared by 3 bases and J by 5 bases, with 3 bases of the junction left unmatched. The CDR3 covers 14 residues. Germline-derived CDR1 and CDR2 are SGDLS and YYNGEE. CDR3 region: CASSGLAGAHEQYF. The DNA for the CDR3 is TGTGCCAGCAGCGGACTAGCGGGAGCCCACGAGCAGTACTTC.

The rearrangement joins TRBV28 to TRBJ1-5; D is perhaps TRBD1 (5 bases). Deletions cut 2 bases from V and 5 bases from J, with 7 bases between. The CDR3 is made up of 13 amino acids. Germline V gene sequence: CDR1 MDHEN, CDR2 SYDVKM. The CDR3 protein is CASSLGAYQPQHF. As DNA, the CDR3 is TGTGCCAGCAGTTTAGGGGCTTATCAGCCCCAGCATTTT.

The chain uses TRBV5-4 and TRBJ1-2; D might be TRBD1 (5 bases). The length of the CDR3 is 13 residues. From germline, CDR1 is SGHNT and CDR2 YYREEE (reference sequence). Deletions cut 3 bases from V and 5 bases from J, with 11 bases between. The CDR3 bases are TGTGCCAGCAGCTGGGGCGGGGGATATGGCTACACCTTC. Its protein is CASSWGGGYGYTF. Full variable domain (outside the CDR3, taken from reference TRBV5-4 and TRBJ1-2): ETGVTQSPTHLIKTRGQQVTLRCSSQSGHNTVSWYQQALGQGPQFIFQYYREEENGRGNFPPRFSGLQFPNYSSELNVNALELDDSALYLCASSWGGGYGYTFGSGTRLTVV.

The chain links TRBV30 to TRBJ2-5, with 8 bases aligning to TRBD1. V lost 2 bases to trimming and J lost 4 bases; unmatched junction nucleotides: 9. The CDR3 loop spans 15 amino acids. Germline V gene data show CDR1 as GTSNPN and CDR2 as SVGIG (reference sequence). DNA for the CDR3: TGTGCCTGGAGTCTCCGGACAGGGCTGAGAGAGACCCAGTACTTC. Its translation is CAWSLRTGLRETQYF. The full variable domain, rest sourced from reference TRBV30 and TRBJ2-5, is SQTIHQWPATLVQPVGSPLSLECTVEGTSNPNLYWYRQAAGRGLQLLFYSVGIGQISSEVPQNLSASRPQDRQFILSSKKLLLSDSGFYLCAWSLRTGLRETQYFGPGTRLLVL.

Here the CDR3 DNA reads TGTGCCAGTAGTATCCTCGGGGGGCTCGGAAACACCATATATTTT. This sequence encodes CASSILGGLGNTIYF. V and J are TRBV19 and TRBJ1-3, with D possibly being TRBD1 (6 bases). The CDR3 loop spans 15 amino acids. Germline CDR1 is LNHDA and CDR2 is SQIVND (reference sequence). Between the trimmed V and J ends, which lost 3 bases and 4 bases, there was a span of 13 bases.

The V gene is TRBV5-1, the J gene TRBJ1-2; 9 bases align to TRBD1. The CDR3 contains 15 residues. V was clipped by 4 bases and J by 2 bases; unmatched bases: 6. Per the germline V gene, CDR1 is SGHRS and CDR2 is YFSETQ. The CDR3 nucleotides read TGCGCCAGCAGCGCATCGGGACAGGGAAACTATGGCTACACCTTC. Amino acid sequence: CASSASGQGNYGYTF.

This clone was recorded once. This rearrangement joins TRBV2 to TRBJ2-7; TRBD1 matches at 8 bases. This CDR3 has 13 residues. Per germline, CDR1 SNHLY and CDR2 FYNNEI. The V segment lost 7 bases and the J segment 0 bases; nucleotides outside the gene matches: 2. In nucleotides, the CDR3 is TGTGCCAGCAAACAGGGGGTCTCCTACGAGCAGTACTTC. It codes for CASKQGVSYEQYF.

CDR3 bases: TGTGCCAGCAGTGTAACAGAAGCCTACACTGAAGCTTTCTTT. Protein product: CASSVTEAYTEAFF. This sequence joins TRBV2 and TRBJ1-1; D is undetermined. Trimming shortened V by 4 bases and J by 3 bases, and 12 bases separated the two germline ends. Per germline, CDR1 SNHLY and CDR2 FYNNEI. The CDR3 spans 14 residues. The full variable domain, its missing parts supplied by reference TRBV2 and TRBJ1-1, is EPEVTQTPSHQVTQMGQEVILRCVPISNHLYFYWYRQILGQKVEFLVSFYNNEISEKSEIFDDQFSVERPDGSNFTLKIRSTKLEDSAMYFCASSVTEAYTEAFFGQGTRLTVV.

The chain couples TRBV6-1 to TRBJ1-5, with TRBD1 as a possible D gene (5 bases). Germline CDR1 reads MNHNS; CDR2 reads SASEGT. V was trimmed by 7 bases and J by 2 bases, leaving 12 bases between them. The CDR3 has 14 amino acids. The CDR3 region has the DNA TGTGCCAGCACGACAGATATAGGCAATCAGCCCCAGCATTTT. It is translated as CASTTDIGNQPQHF.

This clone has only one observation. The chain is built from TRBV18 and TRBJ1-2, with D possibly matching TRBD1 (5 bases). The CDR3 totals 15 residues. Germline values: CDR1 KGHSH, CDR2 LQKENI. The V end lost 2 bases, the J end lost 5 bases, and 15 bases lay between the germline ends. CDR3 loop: CASSPGAGGNYGYTF. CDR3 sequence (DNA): TGTGCCAGCTCACCAGGAGCGGGGGGGAATTATGGCTACACCTTC.

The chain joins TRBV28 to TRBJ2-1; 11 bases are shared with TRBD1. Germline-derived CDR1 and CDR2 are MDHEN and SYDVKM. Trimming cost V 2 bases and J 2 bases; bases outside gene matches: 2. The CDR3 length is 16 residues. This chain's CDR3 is CASSLRTGGPYNEQFF. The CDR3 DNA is TGTGCCAGCAGTTTACGGACAGGGGGCCCCTACAATGAGCAGTTCTTC.